This TCR beta chain was retrieved from a study of blood T cells in healthy people across ages. As for the study in general: Template switching captured about one barcoded beta molecule per two T cells.

Healthy Caucasian individuals from Russia aged 6 to 90 were enrolled as donors. With a J-beta primer mix and a sample-barcoded 5' primer, a second PCR ran 7 to 11 cycles. A template-switch adaptor containing 12 random nucleotides labeled each cDNA molecule. MiXCR was run by TCRdb on the 5' RACE reads, yielding one entry per CDR3 protein. Seen here are around 1,000,000 distinct CDR3 sequences, under 40% observed once, and the top ten hold 13%. This clonotype was counted ten times or more. The V and J ends lost 0 bases and 4 bases respectively, with 15 bases between them. The CDR3 covers 15 residues. The germline V gene has CDR1 DFQATT and CDR2 SNEGSKA (reference sequence).

This TCR was recovered from a man younger than 35 in good health. Material for sequencing was blood. The gene calls are TRBV20-1 and TRBJ1-2, with a tentative D call TRBD1 (6 bases). The CDR3 DNA is TGCAGTGCTAGAGAGTGGGGCGACAGGAGCTATGGCTACACCTTC. Its translation is CSAREWGDRSYGYTF.